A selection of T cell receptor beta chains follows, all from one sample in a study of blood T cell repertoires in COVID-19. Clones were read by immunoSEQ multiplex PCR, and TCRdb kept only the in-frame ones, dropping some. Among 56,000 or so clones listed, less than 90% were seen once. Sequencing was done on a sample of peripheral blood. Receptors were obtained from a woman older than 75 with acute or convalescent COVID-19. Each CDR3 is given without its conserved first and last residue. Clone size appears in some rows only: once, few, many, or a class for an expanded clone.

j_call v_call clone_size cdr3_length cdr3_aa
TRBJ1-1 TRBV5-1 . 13 ASSTGQGGNTEAF
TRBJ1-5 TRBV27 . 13 ASSLHREKDQPQH
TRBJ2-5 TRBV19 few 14 ASSIGSGGVRETQY
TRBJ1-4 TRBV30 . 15 AWSDRENKGKSEKLF
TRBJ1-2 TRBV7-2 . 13 ASSFIGGGARGYT
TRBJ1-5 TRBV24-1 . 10 ATSEPGEPQH
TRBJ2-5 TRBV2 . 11 ASSIADRKTQY
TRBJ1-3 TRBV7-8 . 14 ASSPGLGGSGNTIY
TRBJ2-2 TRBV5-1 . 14 ASSLTAGLNTGELF
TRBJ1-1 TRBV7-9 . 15 ASSLGLRDKENTEAF
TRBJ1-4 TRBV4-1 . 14 ASSQKPAGFNEKLF
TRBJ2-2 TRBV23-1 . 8 AAVTGELF
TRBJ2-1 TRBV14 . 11 ASSQDRQGRQF
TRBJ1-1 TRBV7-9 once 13 ASSPRTGMNTEAF
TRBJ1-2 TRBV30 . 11 AWTAGLGGGYT
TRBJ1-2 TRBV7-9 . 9 ASSPRYGYT
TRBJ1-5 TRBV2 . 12 ASSVEGNNQPQH
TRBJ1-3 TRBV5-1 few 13 ASSLSGIEGNTIY
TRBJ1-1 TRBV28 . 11 ASRQGGYTEAF